A selection of T cell receptor beta chains follows, all from one sample in a study of blood T cell repertoires in COVID-19. The data were produced by immunoSEQ multiplex PCR, yet TCRdb's version contains in-frame clones alone and is incomplete. This sample yields 200,000 to 300,000 clones, of which over 80% are seen a single time; 3.7% belongs to the top ten. The sequencing sample was made of peripheral blood. The receptor source for this set is a woman between 35 and 50 years old with acute or convalescent COVID-19. The CDR3 runs from the conserved cysteine through the conserved F or W. Not all rows give a size; the values are once, few, many and, for expanded clones, a class.

clone_size	v_call	j_call	cdr3_aa
-	TRBV7-2	TRBJ2-5	CASSFFQETQYF
-	TRBV19	TRBJ1-1	CASSSYRGTEAFF
-	TRBV7-2	TRBJ1-5	CASSPGTGVNQPQHF
-	TRBV11-2	TRBJ2-2	CASSLSVKYYTGELFF
-	TRBV24-1	TRBJ2-5	CATSDPGLAGYRETQYF
-	TRBV6-5	TRBJ1-1	CASRGLDRVGTEAFF
-	TRBV29-1	TRBJ1-5	CSVQQGTGQPQHF
-	TRBV2	TRBJ2-6	CASSPGLAGGLKGANVLTF
once	TRBV2	TRBJ1-2	CASSELGQGPYGYTF
few	TRBV5-3	TRBJ1-5	CARRGDRGNQPQHF
-	TRBV10-1	TRBJ2-3	CASSGLAGINTDTQYF
-	TRBV29-1	TRBJ1-5	CSVADRASQHF
few	TRBV3-1/TRBV3-2	TRBJ2-4	CASSQERSSGVGGKNIQYF
-	TRBV4-1	TRBJ1-2	CASSQELGSNYGYTF
-	TRBV7-3	TRBJ2-5	CASSPRQAGQETQYF
-	TRBV5-1	TRBJ1-1	CASTPAGVTEAFF
-	TRBV19	TRBJ2-1	CASSLNRDRGNNEQFF